One and the same sample provided the 5 T cell receptor beta chains below, sequenced in a study of cytomegalovirus exposure and HLA in healthy donors. Primers: 60 Vbeta forward and 13 Jbeta reverse. Here immunoSEQ multiplex PCR was the method, and the copy in TCRdb shows in-frame clones only, minus some. Seen in this sample are fewer than 60,000 clones; the ten most common clones hold approximately 6.5%. The sample taken for sequencing was PBMCs. These receptors all stem from a woman aged 40 to 50 in good health and CMV-seronegative.

The V gene is TRBV18, the J gene TRBJ1-1; maybe TRBD1 (5 bases). Germline V gives CDR1 KGHSH, CDR2 LQKENI. CDR3 length: 16 amino acids. V gave up 1 base and J gave up 5 bases, with 17 bases separating them. CDR3 in DNA: TGTGCCAGCTCACCACGCTCGACCGTTGGGGGGACTGAAGCTTTCTTT. Protein sequence: CASSPRSTVGGTEAFF.

The genes are TRBV6-5 and TRBJ2-7; the D gene is possibly TRBD2 (5 bases). V was shortened by 5 bases and J by 1 base, with 15 bases between the two germline ends. In germline, CDR1 is MNHEY, CDR2 SVGAGI. The CDR3 loop spans 15 amino acids. CDR3 in DNA: TGTGCCAGCAGTCTTTATCGAGGAGGATCCTACGAGCAGTACTTC. Translating gives CASSLYRGGSYEQYF.

The genes are TRBV19 and TRBJ2-7; D might be TRBD2 (5 bases). Germline V gene data show CDR1 as LNHDA and CDR2 as SQIVND (reference sequence). CDR3 size: 15 residues. Between the trimmed V and J ends, which lost 5 bases and 3 bases, there was a span of 17 bases. CDR3 nucleotide sequence: TGTGCCAGTAGTTCGGCCGGGAAAGAGGTCTACGAGCAGTACTTC. Residues: CASSSAGKEVYEQYF.

V usage is TRBV5-4 and J usage is TRBJ1-2; possibly TRBD1 for D (6 bases). This CDR3 spans 16 amino acids. V was clipped by 5 bases and J by 7 bases, with 24 bases between them. CDR1 is SGHNT, CDR2 YYREEE, per germline (reference sequence). The CDR3: CASSHDQTGLGVGYTF. In DNA form, the CDR3 reads TGTGCCAGCAGTCATGATCAGACAGGCCTCGGGGTTGGCTACACCTTC.

CDR3 sequence (DNA): TGCGCCAGCAGCCAAAGGACTAGCGGGAAAGAGACCCAGTACTTC. Protein sequence: CASSQRTSGKETQYF. This sequence joins TRBV5-1 and TRBJ2-5; 12 positions match TRBD2. The length of the CDR3 is 15 residues. Germline CDR1 reads SGHRS; CDR2 reads YFSETQ. V lost 4 bases, J lost 3 bases, and 4 bases stayed unmatched.